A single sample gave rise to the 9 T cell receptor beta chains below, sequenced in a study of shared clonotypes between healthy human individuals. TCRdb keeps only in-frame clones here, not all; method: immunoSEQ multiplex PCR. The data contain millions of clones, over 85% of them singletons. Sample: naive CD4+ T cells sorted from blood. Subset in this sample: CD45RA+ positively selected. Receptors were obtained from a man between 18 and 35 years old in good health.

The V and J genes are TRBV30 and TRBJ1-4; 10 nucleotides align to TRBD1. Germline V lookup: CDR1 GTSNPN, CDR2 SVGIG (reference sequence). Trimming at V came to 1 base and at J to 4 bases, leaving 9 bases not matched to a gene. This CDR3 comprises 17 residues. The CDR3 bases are TGTGCCTGGAGTGCGACAGGGGGCGGTCGGTTTAATGAAAAACTGTTTTTT. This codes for CAWSATGGGRFNEKLFF. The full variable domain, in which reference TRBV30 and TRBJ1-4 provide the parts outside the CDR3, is SQTIHQWPATLVQPVGSPLSLECTVEGTSNPNLYWYRQAAGRGLQLLFYSVGIGQISSEVPQNLSASRPQDRQFILSSKKLLLSDSGFYLCAWSATGGGRFNEKLFFGSGTQLSVL.

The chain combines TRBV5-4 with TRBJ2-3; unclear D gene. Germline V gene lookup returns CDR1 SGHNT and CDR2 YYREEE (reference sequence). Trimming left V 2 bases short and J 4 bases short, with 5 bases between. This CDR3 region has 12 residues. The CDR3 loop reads CASSFSSDTQYF. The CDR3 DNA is TGTGCCAGCAGCTTTAGCTCAGATACGCAGTATTTT. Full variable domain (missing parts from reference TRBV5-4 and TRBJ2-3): ETGVTQSPTHLIKTRGQQVTLRCSSQSGHNTVSWYQQALGQGPQFIFQYYREEENGRGNFPPRFSGLQFPNYSSELNVNALELDDSALYLCASSFSSDTQYFGPGTRLTVL.

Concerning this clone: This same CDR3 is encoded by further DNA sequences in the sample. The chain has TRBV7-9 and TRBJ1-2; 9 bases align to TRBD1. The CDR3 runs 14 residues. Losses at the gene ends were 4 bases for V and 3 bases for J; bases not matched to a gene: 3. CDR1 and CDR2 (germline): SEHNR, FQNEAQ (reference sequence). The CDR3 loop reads CASSSDRGDYGYTF. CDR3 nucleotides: TGTGCCAGCAGCTCGGACAGGGGTGACTATGGCTACACCTTC. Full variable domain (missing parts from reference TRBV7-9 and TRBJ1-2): DTGVSQNPRHKITKRGQNVTFRCDPISEHNRLYWYRQTLGQGPEFLTYFQNEAQLEKSRLLSDRFSAERPKGSFSTLEIQRTEQGDSAMYLCASSSDRGDYGYTFGSGTRLTVV.

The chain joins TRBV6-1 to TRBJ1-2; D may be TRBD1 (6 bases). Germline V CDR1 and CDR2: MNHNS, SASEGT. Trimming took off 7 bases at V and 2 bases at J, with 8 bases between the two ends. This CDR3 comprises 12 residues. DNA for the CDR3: TGTGCCAGCAACAGGGAGAACTATGGCTACACCTTC. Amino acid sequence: CASNRENYGYTF.

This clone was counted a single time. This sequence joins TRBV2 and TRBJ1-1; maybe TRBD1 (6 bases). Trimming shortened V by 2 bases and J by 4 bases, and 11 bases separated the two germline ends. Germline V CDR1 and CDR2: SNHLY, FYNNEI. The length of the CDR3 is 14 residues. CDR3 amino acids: CASSESGASTEAFF. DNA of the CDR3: TGTGCCAGCAGTGAATCGGGGGCGAGCACTGAAGCTTTCTTT.

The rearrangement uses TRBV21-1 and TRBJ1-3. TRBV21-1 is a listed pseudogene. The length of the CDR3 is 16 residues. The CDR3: CASSNFQADSGNTIYF. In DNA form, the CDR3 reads TGTGCCAGCAGCAATTTTCAGGCGGACTCTGGAAACACCATATATTTT.

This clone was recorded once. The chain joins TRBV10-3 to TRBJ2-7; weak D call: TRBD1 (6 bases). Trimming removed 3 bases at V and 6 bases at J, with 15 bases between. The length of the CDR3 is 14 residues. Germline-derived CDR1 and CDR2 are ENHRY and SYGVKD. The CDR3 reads CAISEIGQFSEQYF. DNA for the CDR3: TGTGCCATCAGTGAAATCGGACAGTTCTCCGAGCAGTACTTC.

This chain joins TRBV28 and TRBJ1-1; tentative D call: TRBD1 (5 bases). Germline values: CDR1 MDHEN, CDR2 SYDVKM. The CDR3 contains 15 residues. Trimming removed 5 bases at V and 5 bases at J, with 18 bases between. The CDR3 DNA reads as TGTGCCAGCAGTGCGGGGTTGGGGGTAGGGACTGAAGCTTTCTTT. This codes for CASSAGLGVGTEAFF.

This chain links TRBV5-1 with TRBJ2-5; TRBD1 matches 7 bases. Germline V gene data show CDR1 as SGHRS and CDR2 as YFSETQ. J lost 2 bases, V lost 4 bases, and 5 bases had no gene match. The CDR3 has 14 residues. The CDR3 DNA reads TGCGCCAGCAGCGTCGACAGGGTACAAGAGACCCAGTACTTC. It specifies CASSVDRVQETQYF.